This T cell receptor beta chain was sequenced during a study of CXCR3-negative and CXCR3-positive naive CD8 T cells. Turning to this clonotype: The antigen is unknown.

UMI-tagged TRB cDNA libraries were built via 5' RACE. No DNA is given; TCRdb re-called the 5' RACE reads and lists each CDR3 protein once. The listing contains 85,000 to 90,000 distinct CDR3 sequences. The study, taken as a whole, reports: TRB CDR3s were more hydrophobic in CXCR3-positive than in CXCR3-negative naive cells.

Germline CDR1 and CDR2: SEHNR and FQNEAQ (reference sequence). The CDR3 loop spans 12 amino acids. The chain couples TRBV7-9 to TRBJ2-1; lacking DNA, the TRBD2 call made by TCRdb goes unchecked. This TCR derives from a human donor in good health. Some clones in this sample may be carry-over from other donors' samples. The sequenced material came from naive CXCR3+ CD8+ T cells from blood. Sample subset: CD45RO-CCR7+CD27+CD95- naive CD8+ T cells expressing CXCR3 (TNR3+). CDR3 protein: CASEGLYNEQFF.